This TCR beta chain was profiled in a study of T cell repertoires in cytomegalovirus infection. From germline, CDR1 is MDHEN and CDR2 SYDVKM. The CDR3 extends over 12 amino acids. Trimming left V 5 bases short and J 4 bases short, with 7 bases between. TCRdb re-called the reads through MiXCR, storing one row per CDR3 protein. In the table there are under 95,000 distinct CDR3 sequences, around half of which are singletons. A remark on this clonotype: No antigen is known for it.

Sequenced material: CD8+ T cells from cultured PBMCs, taken from culture after CMV antigen stimulation. The rearrangement links TRBV28 to TRBJ2-3, with D maybe TRBD2 (5 bases). The source is a human donor in good health (CMV status not recorded). Some clones in this sample may be carry-over from other donors' samples. CDR3 coding DNA: TGTGCCAGCAGTGAACTAGCAGATACGCAGTATTTT. This encodes CASSELADTQYF.